This entry lists 26 T cell receptor beta chains sequenced from one sample in a study of blood T cells in healthy people across ages. PCR was performed a second time for about 7 to 11 cycles using a sample-barcoded 5' primer and a J-beta primer mix. One entry per CDR3 protein results from TCRdb running MiXCR on the 5' RACE reads. The table includes 650,000 to 900,000 distinct CDR3 sequences, about 62% detected once. What was sequenced was blood. The receptors originated from a man aged 25-45 years in good health.

This clonotype has more than one count but fewer than ten. The chain carries TRBV7-2 and TRBJ2-3, with 7 bases identical to TRBD2. Trimming removed 8 bases from V and 5 bases from J; junction bases left unmatched: 7. There are 13 residues in the CDR3. Germline CDR1 reads SGHTA; CDR2 reads FQGNSA. The CDR3 sequence: CASGSGGGDTQYF. In DNA, the CDR3 is TGTGCCAGCGGTAGTGGGGGGGGAGATACGCAGTATTTT.

The rearrangement links TRBV5-1 to TRBJ2-3; D is ambiguous. CDR1 is SGHRS and CDR2 is YFSETQ in the germline V gene. The length of the CDR3 is 15 residues. The V gene lost 2 bases and the J gene lost 2 bases, with 12 bases spanning the gap. CDR3 sequence: CASSFRGLSTDTQYF. The CDR3 nucleotides are TGCGCCAGCAGCTTCCGCGGCCTTTCCACAGATACGCAGTATTTT.

A remark on this clonotype: The germline gene is not matched at one end of the junction; a read error may be the cause. The chain combines TRBV12-3 or TRBV12-4 with TRBJ2-3; 16 bases line up with TRBD2. The CDR3 loop spans 15 amino acids. The CDR3 region is CASRGLAGGADTRYF. Here the CDR3 DNA reads TGTGCCAGCAGGGGACTAGCGGGGGGGGCAGATACGCGGTATTTT.

V and J are TRBV20-1 and TRBJ2-5; D ambiguous. V was shortened by 6 bases and J by 4 bases, with 12 bases between the two germline ends. Germline V lookup: CDR1 DFQATT, CDR2 SNEGSKA (reference sequence). The CDR3 loop spans 12 amino acids. This CDR3 is CSAPGYAETQYF. CDR3 coding DNA: TGCAGTGCCCCTGGGTACGCAGAGACCCAGTACTTC.

The genes are TRBV20-1 and TRBJ1-2; 7 bases match TRBD1. The ends lost 0 bases at V and 4 bases at J; junction bases unmatched: 5. Germline CDR1 is DFQATT and CDR2 is SNEGSKA (reference sequence). This CDR3 has 14 amino acids. The CDR3 DNA is TGCAGTGCTAGAGATCCACAGGGGCTCTATGGCTACACCTTC. It yields the protein CSARDPQGLYGYTF.

This clonotype showed up just a few times. V usage is TRBV10-3 and J usage is TRBJ2-7; D is unresolved. This CDR3 has 16 amino acids. Germline CDR1 and CDR2: ENHRY and SYGVKD. The V gene lost 0 bases and the J gene lost 0 bases, with 12 bases spanning the gap. In nucleotides, the CDR3 is TGTGCCATCAGTGAGTCAATGACGGCCCCCTCCTACGAGCAGTACTTC. It is translated as CAISESMTAPSYEQYF.

This chain connects TRBV12-3 or TRBV12-4 to TRBJ1-3; D is undetermined. Trimming removed 7 bases at V and 0 bases at J, with 13 bases between. The CDR3 length is 15 residues. The DNA of the CDR3 is TGTGCCAGCACCCCCGGAGGAAGCTCTGGAAACACCATATATTTT. Its translation: CASTPGGSSGNTIYF.

V is TRBV20-1 and J is TRBJ2-4; D is unresolved. The CDR3 is 16 amino acids. Deletions cut 5 bases from V and 13 bases from J, with 30 bases between. CDR1 DFQATT and CDR2 SNEGSKA come from the germline V gene (reference sequence). CDR3 in DNA: TGCAGTGCTTCCGAAACCCCTGCCCTAAGCTACGTCCAGCAGTACTTC. It encodes CSASETPALSYVQQYF.

This clonotype was counted a few times. V and J are TRBV20-1 and TRBJ1-5; D is uncertain. Per germline, CDR1 DFQATT and CDR2 SNEGSKA (reference sequence). The CDR3 has 11 amino acids. Trimming removed 5 bases from V and 7 bases from J, with 9 bases in between. This CDR3 reads CSAGYGQPQHF. The CDR3 DNA reads TGCAGTGCTGGCTATGGACAGCCCCAGCATTTT.

This clonotype was seen once. The V and J genes are TRBV3-1 and TRBJ2-1; D gene uncertain. Germline V CDR1 and CDR2: LGHDT, YNNKEL (reference sequence). The V gene lost 0 bases and the J gene lost 10 bases, with 13 bases spanning the gap. The CDR3 totals 14 residues. The CDR3 sequence is CASSQDTEQLEQFF. CDR3 bases: TGTGCCAGCAGCCAAGATACGGAACAGTTAGAGCAGTTCTTC.

This chain joins TRBV7-9 and TRBJ2-7; tentatively, D is TRBD1 (6 bases). Germline V gene sequence: CDR1 SEHNR, CDR2 FQNEAQ (reference sequence). The CDR3 is 14 amino acids. V lost 3 bases to trimming and J lost 0 bases, with 9 bases between them. The CDR3 DNA reads TGTGCCAGCAGCTTCGGGACAAACTCCTACGAGCAGTACTTC. Translated: CASSFGTNSYEQYF.

V and J are TRBV7-2 and TRBJ2-1; no definite D call. Germline V gives CDR1 SGHTA, CDR2 FQGNSA. V dropped 7 bases and J dropped 5 bases, with 12 bases sitting between them. The CDR3 covers 13 residues. Written as DNA, the CDR3 is TGTGCCAGCACCCCAAACCTGAACAATGAGCAGTTCTTC. It is translated as CASTPNLNNEQFF.

The chain links TRBV27 to TRBJ2-6, with D perhaps matching TRBD1 or TRBD2 (5 bases each). Germline CDR1 MNHEY, CDR2 SMNVEV (reference sequence). Trimming pared 2 bases from V and 2 bases from J, leaving 7 bases between. CDR3 size: 15 residues. CDR3 sequence reads: CASSLPGPGANVLTF. In DNA form, the CDR3 reads TGTGCCAGCAGTTTACCGGGGCCTGGGGCCAACGTCCTGACTTTC.

This chain uses TRBV12-3 or TRBV12-4 with TRBJ2-4; D is possibly TRBD1 (6 bases). The J call may be incorrect, as the DNA end agrees better with TRBJ2-7. The CDR3 consists of 16 residues. The CDR3 nucleotides read TGTGCCAGCAGTCGAGGACCGGGACATCGTGCCTACGAGCAGTACTTC. Its translation: CASSRGPGHRAYEQYF.

The chain combines TRBV6-2 or TRBV6-3 with TRBJ2-1; the match to TRBD1 covers 8 bases. With V trimmed by 4 bases and J by 6 bases, 5 bases remained unmatched. The CDR3 has 14 amino acids. Germline V gene sequence: CDR1 MNHEY, CDR2 SVGEGT. Here the CDR3 reads CASSLSTGGNEQFF. As DNA, the CDR3 is TGTGCCAGCAGTTTGTCCACAGGGGGCAATGAGCAGTTCTTC.

J is TRBJ2-7 and V is TRBV28; D may be TRBD1 or TRBD2 (6 bases each). The CDR3 has 14 amino acids. Germline V CDR1 and CDR2: MDHEN, SYDVKM. V gave up 3 bases and J gave up 6 bases, with 15 bases separating them. CDR3 DNA sequence: TGTGCCAGCAGTTTTTTTAGGGGGGCTCTCGAGCAGTACTTC. Amino acids: CASSFFRGALEQYF.

The CDR3 coding sequence is TGTGCCAGCAGTCAATCTGGGGGTTGGTTCAATGAGCAGTACTTC. The encoded protein is CASSQSGGWFNEQYF. The chain carries TRBV28 and TRBJ2-4; D may correspond to TRBD1 or TRBD2 (5 bases each). This CDR3 contains 15 residues. The ends were cut back, 5 bases at V and 13 bases at J, with 24 bases in the middle. Germline V gene sequence: CDR1 MDHEN, CDR2 SYDVKM.

This sequence joins TRBV24-1 and TRBJ2-5; D might be TRBD1 or TRBD2, each matching 6 bases. V dropped 4 bases and J dropped 5 bases, with 19 bases sitting between them. Germline lookup yields CDR1 KGHDR and CDR2 SFDVKD. The CDR3 length is 16 residues. CDR3 region: CATSEDRDTGGETQYF. Here the CDR3 DNA reads TGTGCCACCAGTGAAGATCGGGACACCGGAGGGGAGACCCAGTACTTC.

V gene TRBV6-1 combines with J gene TRBJ2-7; 12 bases are a match to TRBD2. CDR3 length: 17 amino acids. Germline V gives CDR1 MNHNS, CDR2 SASEGT. V gave up 5 bases and J gave up 4 bases; unmatched junction bases: 12. The CDR3: CASSHPPRLAGVYEQYF. The CDR3 coding sequence is TGTGCCAGCAGTCATCCCCCCCGACTAGCGGGGGTGTACGAGCAGTACTTC.

This clonotype occurred a few times. The chain is built from TRBV7-9 and TRBJ2-7, with 8 bases matching TRBD1. V trimming: 3 bases; J trimming: 2 bases; junction bases outside the gene matches: 3. CDR1 and CDR2 (germline): SEHNR, FQNEAQ (reference sequence). The CDR3 is made up of 14 amino acids. The CDR3: CASSFRDRTYEQYF. In DNA, the CDR3 is TGTGCCAGCAGCTTCAGGGACAGGACCTACGAGCAGTACTTC.

The V gene is TRBV4-3, the J gene TRBJ2-1, with D perhaps TRBD2 (5 bases). The CDR3 length is 18 residues. CDR1 and CDR2 (germline): LGHNA, YSLEER. V was shortened by 0 bases and J by 3 bases, with 18 bases between the two germline ends. Here the CDR3 DNA reads TGCGCCAGCAGCCAAGATGTAAGCGGCCGTTCATTCTACAATGAGCAGTTCTTC. Its protein is CASSQDVSGRSFYNEQFF.

CDR3 DNA: TGTGCCAGCAGCTTATTGGTAGTTCAGGATTCACCCCTCCACTTT. Its translation is CASSLLVVQDSPLHF. The genes are TRBV7-8 and TRBJ1-6; D unclear. The CDR3 has 15 amino acids. Germline CDR1 reads SGHVS; CDR2 reads FQNEAQ. The V end lost 2 bases, the J end lost 8 bases, and 13 bases lay between the germline ends.

The chain uses TRBV12-3 or TRBV12-4 and TRBJ2-3; unclear D gene. CDR3 size: 12 residues. V gave up 6 bases and J gave up 2 bases, with 6 bases separating them. Here the CDR3 reads CASRVHTDTQYF. CDR3 coding DNA: TGTGCCAGCAGGGTCCACACAGATACGCAGTATTTT.

The J gene is TRBJ2-7, the V gene TRBV7-3, with a weak D call TRBD1 (6 bases). V was trimmed by 2 bases and J by 4 bases, leaving 15 bases between them. Germline V gene sequence: CDR1 SGHTA, CDR2 FQGTGA. The CDR3 runs 15 residues. The CDR3 spells CASSLRPGAQYEQYF. CDR3 in DNA: TGTGCCAGCAGCTTACGACCAGGGGCGCAGTACGAGCAGTACTTC.

This chain joins TRBV11-2 and TRBJ2-3, with D possibly matching TRBD2 (6 bases). This CDR3 spans 12 amino acids. Trimming removed 8 bases at V and 10 bases at J, with 16 bases between. Germline CDR1 is SGHAT and CDR2 is FQNNGV. The CDR3 DNA reads TGTGCCAGCCGCGTAGTGGGAGGCTCGCAGTATTTT. Amino acids: CASRVVGGSQYF.

This chain connects TRBV5-5 to TRBJ1-6; possible D gene TRBD1, 6 bases. V was pared by 5 bases and J by 0 bases, with 24 bases between. The CDR3 is made up of 20 amino acids. Looked up from germline, CDR1 is SGHKS and CDR2 is YYEKEE (reference sequence). The CDR3: CASSPSFEDSLSSYNSPLHF. In DNA form, the CDR3 reads TGTGCCAGCAGTCCATCGTTCGAGGACAGTCTCAGCTCCTATAATTCACCCCTCCACTTT.